This T cell receptor (beta chain) is drawn from a study of OX40 agonist ivuxolimab in advanced cancers. The CDR3 length is 15 residues. CDR1 and CDR2 (germline): SNHLY, FYNNEI. V was pared by 6 bases and J by 0 bases, with 13 bases between. Data came from immunoSEQ multiplex PCR; TCRdb stores just in-frame clones and leaves some out. The profile shows roughly 20,000 clones, around 77% of them singletons. Material: CD4+ or CD8+ T cells sorted from blood, obtained in a trial of the OX40 agonist ivuxolimab. The sequence derives from an adult with an advanced solid tumor such as melanoma, head and neck, liver or kidney cancer. The chain is built from TRBV2 and TRBJ2-3; possible D gene TRBD2, 5 bases. The DNA of the CDR3 is TGTGCCAGCAGCGTGACTATTTCTAGCACAGATACGCAGTATTTT. This encodes CASSVTISSTDTQYF.